Listed here is a single TCR beta chain. The sample is drawn from a study of neoadjuvant anti-PD-1 for oral cavity cancer. The repertoire was sequenced with immunoSEQ multiplex PCR; TCRdb's copy has only in-frame clones and lacks some. The data hold 30,000 or so clones, with more than 65% observed a single time. Trimming shortened V by 1 base and J by 7 bases, and 8 bases separated the two germline ends. Germline CDR1 is SGHAT and CDR2 is FQNNGV. This CDR3 region has 13 residues. As to time point: after neoadjuvant nivolumab, at surgical resection. The patients had HPV-negative, locally advanced oral cavity squamous cell carcinoma.

Specimen: PBMCs, collected after nivolumab (anti-PD-1) treatment. The origin of this receptor is a person between 40 and 85 years old with oral cavity squamous cell carcinoma. The chain uses TRBV11-2 and TRBJ1-5; D gene unclear. CDR3 sequence (DNA): TGTGCCAGCAGCTTAGGGATAGGGCAGCCCCAGCATTTT. Protein: CASSLGIGQPQHF.